Sequencing of this T cell receptor beta chain was carried out in a study of tumor and adjacent non-tumor tissue in lung cancer. Overall study results and limits: Top 100 clones took a larger repertoire share in normal lung.

RNA was extracted from bulk tissue without any cell sorting. Comments on this clonotype: Its target is not known.

TCRbeta libraries were built with three rounds of nested PCR, modified from ARM-PCR. TCRdb redid the calling of the multiplex PCR reads with MiXCR, one entry per CDR3 protein. The sample lists under 95,000 distinct CDR3 sequences, around 64% seen once, with around 16% in the top ten. J was trimmed by 7 bases and V by 6 bases; bases with no gene match: 9. CDR3 length: 14 amino acids. Germline V gene sequence: CDR1 LGHNA, CDR2 YSLEER. This chain connects TRBV4-3 to TRBJ2-1, with 7 bases identical to TRBD2. The sample was lung tumor tissue. This receptor was obtained from a man aged 60 to 75 with non-small cell lung cancer. The CDR3 sequence is CASSLGLSRNEQFF. DNA of the CDR3: TGCGCCAGCAGTCTGGGACTATCGAGAAATGAGCAGTTCTTC.